Shown below are 23 T cell receptor beta chains from a single sample sequenced in a study of CD8 T cells in ankylosing spondylitis. TCRdb used MiXCR to reprocess the 5' RACE reads, holding one entry per CDR3 protein. The sample records about 360,000 distinct CDR3 sequences, around 20% being singletons. The specimen was blood, either unsorted or a sorted T cell fraction (not recorded which). The source is a male donor with ankylosing spondylitis or in good health (not recorded which).

The rearrangement joins TRBV30 to TRBJ2-1; TRBD2 is a possible D gene (6 bases). The germline CDR1 and CDR2 sequences are GTSNPN and SVGIG (reference sequence). The ends were cut back, 7 bases at V and 0 bases at J, with 13 bases in the middle. The CDR3 extends over 14 amino acids. In nucleotides, the CDR3 is TGTGCCTCCCTGGGAGGCAGCTCCTACAATGAGCAGTTCTTC. Translating gives CASLGGSSYNEQFF. The full variable domain, with the rest looked up from reference TRBV30 and TRBJ2-1, is SQTIHQWPATLVQPVGSPLSLECTVEGTSNPNLYWYRQAAGRGLQLLFYSVGIGQISSEVPQNLSASRPQDRQFILSSKKLLLSDSGFYLCASLGGSSYNEQFFGPGTRLTVL.

The CDR3 spells CASSEKAGGLYNEQFF. CDR3 DNA sequence: TGTGCCAGCAGTGAAAAGGCAGGGGGACTATACAATGAGCAGTTCTTC. The chain combines TRBV25-1 with TRBJ2-1; D tentatively fits TRBD1 or TRBD2 (7 bases each). In germline, CDR1 is MGHDK, CDR2 SYGVNS. This CDR3 is built from 16 residues. V was shortened by 2 bases and J by 4 bases, with 15 bases between the two germline ends.

This clonotype was counted a few times. The rearrangement links TRBV9 to TRBJ2-3, with 7 bases aligning to TRBD2. Germline CDR1 reads SGDLS; CDR2 reads YYNGEE. The CDR3 is 14 residues long. Unmatched junction bases numbered 7, after V lost 3 bases and J lost 6 bases. The CDR3 here is CASSAEARGDTQYF. The CDR3 nucleotides are TGTGCCAGCAGCGCCGAGGCGCGGGGGGATACGCAGTATTTT.

The genes are TRBV29-1 and TRBJ1-2; D gene unclear. This CDR3 comprises 12 residues. Per the germline V gene, CDR1 is SQVTM and CDR2 is ANQGSEA. Trimming left V 8 bases short and J 6 bases short, with 16 bases between. The CDR3 DNA follows: TGCAGCCCCTCGGAGGTGGCGGATGGCTACACCTTC. It yields the protein CSPSEVADGYTF.

This clonotype was counted only a few times. V gene TRBV5-6 combines with J gene TRBJ2-7, with a possible D match to TRBD1 (6 bases). CDR3 size: 15 residues. Germline V gene data show CDR1 as SGHDT and CDR2 as YYEEEE. The V end was cut by 0 bases, the J end by 0 bases, with 10 bases between. The CDR3 nucleotides are TGTGCCAGCAGCTTGGTCCGGACAGACTCCTACGAGCAGTACTTC. It specifies CASSLVRTDSYEQYF. The full variable domain, with the rest looked up from reference TRBV5-6 and TRBJ2-7, is DAGVTQSPTHLIKTRGQQVTLRCSPKSGHDTVSWYQQALGQGPQFIFQYYEEEERQRGNFPDRFSGHQFPNYSSELNVNALLLGDSALYLCASSLVRTDSYEQYFGPGTRLTVT.

A single count supports this clonotype. The chain uses TRBV28 and TRBJ2-3, with TRBD2 identical over 8 bases. The V and J ends lost 3 bases and 6 bases, in that order; junction bases with no gene match: 17. CDR1 is MDHEN, CDR2 SYDVKM, per germline. The CDR3 has 18 residues. In DNA, the CDR3 is TGTGCCAGCAGTTTTGGTAGCGGGGAGGTGCAATTGTTGGATACGCAGTATTTT. This encodes CASSFGSGEVQLLDTQYF.

This clonotype has more than one count but fewer than ten. The chain recombines TRBV7-9 with TRBJ2-1, with D possibly being TRBD1 (6 bases). With 5 bases removed from V and 3 bases from J, the gap between germline ends came to 11 bases. Germline-derived CDR1 and CDR2 are SEHNR and FQNEAQ (reference sequence). The CDR3 spans 14 residues. CDR3 DNA sequence: TGTGCCAGCAGCGACGGCAGGGGCTACAATGAGCAGTTCTTC. Encoded protein: CASSDGRGYNEQFF.

The chain employs TRBV19 and TRBJ1-1; tentatively, D is TRBD1 (6 bases). Trimming removed 8 bases at V and 8 bases at J, with 15 bases between. This CDR3 has 12 amino acids. Per germline, CDR1 LNHDA and CDR2 SQIVND (reference sequence). The CDR3 coding sequence is TGTGCCAGTGAAGGGGGGTTTATGGAAGCTTTCTTT. This gives the protein CASEGGFMEAFF.

This clonotype was found a few times. The chain has TRBV5-1 and TRBJ2-1, with a tentative D call TRBD2 (5 bases). Per the germline V gene, CDR1 is SGHRS and CDR2 is YFSETQ. Trimming took off 0 bases at V and 7 bases at J, with 11 bases between the two ends. The CDR3 length is 14 residues. CDR3 in amino acids: CASSLALEVNEQFF. CDR3 DNA sequence: TGCGCCAGCAGCTTGGCACTAGAGGTAAATGAGCAGTTCTTC.

CDR3 region: CSGFPDDGYEQYF. The CDR3 DNA reads TGCAGTGGTTTTCCGGACGACGGATACGAGCAGTACTTC. The chain couples TRBV20-1 to TRBJ2-7; D call uncertain. Germline V gene lookup returns CDR1 DFQATT and CDR2 SNEGSKA (reference sequence). V lost 7 bases, J lost 4 bases, and 17 bases lay in between. The CDR3 covers 13 residues.

The sample holds a few counts of this clonotype. The chain has TRBV20-1 and TRBJ2-1, with D possibly being TRBD2 (6 bases). The germline V gene has CDR1 DFQATT and CDR2 SNEGSKA (reference sequence). V lost 3 bases and J lost 6, with 15 bases in between. This CDR3 contains 14 residues. CDR3 sequence (DNA): TGCAGTGCTAGTCGGGCGGGACGGGTCAATGAGCAGTTCTTC. Translation gives CSASRAGRVNEQFF.

The gene calls are TRBV20-1 and TRBJ2-2, with TRBD1 matching over 7 bases. With 0 bases clipped from V and 5 bases from J, the junction kept 15 bases outside the gene matches. Germline CDR1 is DFQATT and CDR2 is SNEGSKA (reference sequence). The CDR3 is 18 residues long. CDR3 loop: CSARDWDSHLPKTGELFF. The CDR3, as DNA: TGCAGTGCTAGAGATTGGGACAGCCATCTTCCTAAGACCGGGGAGCTGTTTTTT.

This clonotype was observed once. The V gene is TRBV12-3 or TRBV12-4, the J gene TRBJ2-7; D is unclear. The CDR3 is 12 residues long. V was clipped by 3 bases and J by 6 bases, with 9 bases between them. CDR3 DNA: TGTGCCAGCAGTTTCCTCCATCTCGAGCAGTACTTC. Protein: CASSFLHLEQYF.

A few counts support this clonotype. The rearrangement links TRBV3-1 to TRBJ2-1; perhaps D is TRBD1 or TRBD2 (6 bases each). The V gene lost 5 bases and the J gene lost 5 bases, with 16 bases spanning the gap. Germline V gene sequence: CDR1 LGHDT, CDR2 YNNKEL (reference sequence). The CDR3 runs to 15 residues. CDR3 nucleotides: TGTGCCAGCAGCAGCACAGGGAGGTTCCACAATGAGCAGTTCTTC. Amino acids: CASSSTGRFHNEQFF.

This clonotype showed up just a few times. The rearrangement links TRBV9 to TRBJ2-7; 7 nucleotides line up with TRBD2. Germline V gene lookup returns CDR1 SGDLS and CDR2 YYNGEE. The CDR3 covers 14 residues. J gave up 5 bases and V 3 bases, and 8 bases lay outside the gene matches. The CDR3 DNA follows: TGTGCCAGCAGCGGGGGGGGGTCCTCAAACGAGCAGTACTTC. Its translation: CASSGGGSSNEQYF.

This clonotype was counted a few times. This chain links TRBV5-6 with TRBJ1-1; D ambiguous. Germline V CDR1 and CDR2: SGHDT, YYEEEE. Deletions cut 2 bases from V and 6 bases from J, with 14 bases between. The CDR3 is 14 amino acids. The CDR3 sequence is CASSFHRADAEAFF. CDR3 nucleotide sequence: TGTGCCAGCAGCTTTCACCGGGCCGACGCTGAAGCTTTCTTT. The entire variable domain, with the rest obtained from reference TRBV5-6 and TRBJ1-1, is as follows: DAGVTQSPTHLIKTRGQQVTLRCSPKSGHDTVSWYQQALGQGPQFIFQYYEEEERQRGNFPDRFSGHQFPNYSSELNVNALLLGDSALYLCASSFHRADAEAFFGQGTRLTVV.

This clonotype has a handful of counts. The gene calls are TRBV10-3 and TRBJ2-3; 9 bases are a match to TRBD1. Germline V gives CDR1 ENHRY, CDR2 SYGVKD. The CDR3 sequence is 15 residues long. V shed 2 bases and J 3 bases; nucleotides not matched to a gene: 3. The CDR3 region has the DNA TGTGCCATCAGTGAGCCCGGGACAGGGACAGATACGCAGTATTTT. This encodes CAISEPGTGTDTQYF.

This clonotype has a handful of counts. The rearrangement joins TRBV10-1 to TRBJ2-3; a weak D match, TRBD1 (6 bases). The CDR3 length is 14 residues. The ends were cut back, 10 bases at V and 0 bases at J, with 14 bases in the middle. Germline-derived CDR1 and CDR2 are WNHNN and SYGVQD (reference sequence). CDR3 sequence reads: CANPTGLSTDTQYF. DNA for the CDR3: TGCGCCAACCCGACAGGCCTAAGCACAGATACGCAGTATTTT.

V is TRBV20-1 and J is TRBJ1-1, with D unclear. The CDR3 is made up of 15 amino acids. Trimming stripped 0 bases from V and 1 base from J, with 12 bases between. Germline CDR1 and CDR2: DFQATT and SNEGSKA (reference sequence). CDR3 nucleotides: TGCAGTGCTAGAGATCCCCCAAGTGGGAACACTGAAGCTTTCTTT. Translation: CSARDPPSGNTEAFF.

For the CDR3, the DNA is TGTGCCAGCAGCTCCGGTGGACAGGGGGTAAATACGCAGTATTTT. Translated: CASSSGGQGVNTQYF. This chain connects TRBV13 to TRBJ2-3; 10 nucleotides line up with TRBD1. This CDR3 has 15 residues. With V trimmed by 4 bases and J by 7 bases, 8 bases remained unmatched. Germline V lookup: CDR1 PRHDT, CDR2 FYEKMQ (reference sequence).

This clonotype was observed a handful of times. The V and J genes are TRBV29-1 and TRBJ2-1; D not certain. V lost 4 bases, J lost 5 bases, and 9 bases lay in between. The length of the CDR3 is 12 residues. CDR1 and CDR2 (germline): SQVTM, ANQGSEA. As DNA, the CDR3 is TGCAGCGTTGTTCGGACCCACAATGAGCAGTTCTTC. Amino acids: CSVVRTHNEQFF.

The rearrangement links TRBV29-1 to TRBJ2-7; no clear D gene. Germline values: CDR1 SQVTM, CDR2 ANQGSEA. V was shortened by 6 bases and J by 3 bases, with 15 bases between the two germline ends. The CDR3 runs to 13 residues. The CDR3 reads CSVEDGWGYEQYF. CDR3 DNA: TGCAGCGTCGAGGACGGGTGGGGCTACGAGCAGTACTTC.

This clonotype has ten or more counts. V is TRBV7-2 and J is TRBJ2-1; TRBD2 agrees at 7 bases. Germline CDR1 is SGHTA and CDR2 is FQGNSA. Trimming cost V 3 bases and J 0 bases; bases outside gene matches: 2. The CDR3 spans 15 residues. The chain's CDR3 is CASSLGLTSYNEQFF. In DNA form, the CDR3 reads TGTGCCAGCAGCTTGGGACTAACCTCCTACAATGAGCAGTTCTTC.